These 25 T cell receptor beta chains came from one sample sequenced in a study of T cell repertoires in cytomegalovirus infection. Antigen specificity for these receptors is unknown. TCRdb reanalysed the reads using MiXCR and keeps one entry per CDR3 protein. The sample lists approximately 730,000 distinct CDR3 sequences, around 32% seen once, with 15% to 20% in the top ten. The specimen was cultured PBMCs, collected from culture after CMV antigen stimulation. The receptors stem from a human donor in good health (CMV status not recorded). Some clones in this sample may be carry-over from other donors' samples.

The J gene is TRBJ1-6, the V gene TRBV2; TRBD1 aligns across 7 bases. The CDR3 runs 15 residues. The germline V gene encodes CDR1 SNHLY and CDR2 FYNNEI. V lost 6 bases, J lost 7 bases, and 9 bases stayed unmatched. The CDR3 spells CASRAADRVNSPLHF. Here the CDR3 DNA reads TGTGCCAGCAGAGCGGCAGACAGGGTCAATTCACCCCTCCACTTT.

The V gene is TRBV20-1, the J gene TRBJ2-3; D possibly corresponds to TRBD2 (6 bases). The V end was cut by 7 bases, the J end by 2 bases, with 13 bases between. The CDR3 is made up of 13 amino acids. CDR1 DFQATT and CDR2 SNEGSKA come from the germline V gene (reference sequence). CDR3 nucleotide sequence: TGCAGTGATTTCGGGGGAACCACAGATACGCAGTATTTT. Its protein is CSDFGGTTDTQYF.

The rearrangement joins TRBV12-5 to TRBJ1-2; no clear D. CDR1 is LGHNT, CDR2 FRNRAP, per germline. CDR3 size: 13 residues. V was cut by 3 bases and J by 6 bases, with 11 bases left in between. The CDR3 protein is CASGFAAYDGYTF. In nucleotides, the CDR3 is TGTGCTAGTGGTTTCGCGGCCTACGATGGCTACACCTTC.

This clonotype occurred a few times. This rearrangement joins TRBV12-3 or TRBV12-4 to TRBJ2-1, with D maybe TRBD2 (6 bases). The CDR3 spans 16 residues. Between the trimmed V and J ends, which lost 6 bases and 1 base, there was a span of 16 bases. CDR3 sequence reads: CASRTGGTGSYNEQFF. As DNA, the CDR3 is TGTGCCAGCAGGACGGGCGGGACGGGGTCCTACAATGAGCAGTTCTTC.

The V gene is TRBV28, the J gene TRBJ2-3; 9 bases match TRBD2. The CDR3 length is 17 residues. Germline V gene sequence: CDR1 MDHEN, CDR2 SYDVKM. V lost 10 bases to trimming and J lost 1 base; unmatched junction nucleotides: 15. The CDR3 reads CATQEAAAGGGTDTQYF. As DNA, the CDR3 is TGTGCCACTCAGGAGGCTGCAGCGGGGGGCGGCACAGATACGCAGTATTTT.

The chain couples TRBV19 to TRBJ1-5, with TRBD1 identical over 9 bases. V lost 9 bases to trimming and J lost 4 bases; unmatched junction nucleotides: 10. CDR3 length: 15 residues. Germline CDR1 and CDR2: LNHDA and SQIVND (reference sequence). The CDR3 DNA reads TGTGCCAGCAGAGGGGACAGGGCGCAAAATCAGCCCCAGCATTTT. Encoded protein: CASRGDRAQNQPQHF.

There are a few counts of this clonotype. The chain uses TRBV6-1 and TRBJ2-2; 8 nucleotides line up with TRBD1. The V gene's germline CDR1 is MNHNS and CDR2 SASEGT. There are 15 residues in the CDR3. V was pared by 6 bases and J by 4 bases, with 7 bases of the junction left unmatched. The CDR3 nucleotides are TGTGCCAGCAGCCCGGGACAGGCTTTCACCGGGGAGCTGTTTTTT. It translates to CASSPGQAFTGELFF.

In this sample, this clonotype turned up a few times. The gene calls are TRBV11-1 and TRBJ2-4, with no clear D. Trimming removed 2 bases at V and 2 bases at J, with 10 bases between. The CDR3 consists of 15 residues. The germline V gene encodes CDR1 SGHAT and CDR2 FQDESV (reference sequence). The CDR3 DNA is TGTGCCAGCAGCTTATCGGACGAATCCAAAAACATTCAGTACTTC. Translation gives CASSLSDESKNIQYF.

The chain is built from TRBV11-2 and TRBJ2-7, with D hard to call. Germline assignment: CDR1 SGHAT and CDR2 FQNNGV. The V end lost 1 base, the J end lost 4 bases, and 11 bases lay between the germline ends. The CDR3 covers 14 residues. CDR3 residues: CASSLGAPYYEQYF. The CDR3 DNA reads as TGTGCCAGCAGCTTAGGGGCGCCTTATTACGAGCAGTACTTC.

The chain recombines TRBV7-6 with TRBJ2-2; D is uncertain. The length of the CDR3 is 15 residues. V shed 5 bases and J shed 4 bases, with 14 bases lying between them. The germline V gene encodes CDR1 SGHVS and CDR2 FNYEAQ. CDR3 sequence reads: CASSPRAPGTGELFF. As DNA, the CDR3 is TGTGCCAGCAGCCCCCGGGCCCCAGGCACCGGGGAGCTGTTTTTT.

This clonotype was counted a few times. The rearrangement uses TRBV5-1 and TRBJ1-1, with TRBD1 matching over 8 bases. The CDR3 is made up of 13 amino acids. CDR1 and CDR2 (germline): SGHRS, YFSETQ. V lost 8 bases, J lost 5 bases, and 8 bases stayed unmatched. The CDR3 spells CASQQGGGTEAFF. The CDR3, as DNA: TGCGCCAGTCAACAGGGGGGGGGAACTGAAGCTTTCTTT.

The chain employs TRBV5-1 and TRBJ2-2; no firm D call. The CDR3 contains 17 residues. V dropped 1 base and J dropped 0 bases, with 13 bases sitting between them. Per germline, CDR1 SGHRS and CDR2 YFSETQ. CDR3 sequence reads: CASSLFPALTNTGELFF. The CDR3 DNA sequence: TGCGCCAGCAGCTTGTTCCCGGCACTTACGAACACCGGGGAGCTGTTTTTT. Full variable domain (rest looked up from reference TRBV5-1 and TRBJ2-2): KAGVTQTPRYLIKTRGQQVTLSCSPISGHRSVSWYQQTPGQGLQFLFEYFSETQRNKGNFPGRFSGRQFSNSRSEMNVSTLELGDSALYLCASSLFPALTNTGELFFGEGSRLTVL.

The chain is built from TRBV28 and TRBJ1-2; 9 bases line up with TRBD1. This CDR3 has 13 residues. The V gene end was trimmed by 7 bases and the J gene end by 8 bases; junction bases not matched to a gene: 8. Germline-derived CDR1 and CDR2 are MDHEN and SYDVKM. The CDR3, as DNA: TGTGCCAGCATGGCACAGGGGGCCCGCGGCTACACCTTC. This gives the protein CASMAQGARGYTF.

The V gene is TRBV5-4, the J gene TRBJ2-7; D call uncertain. The CDR3 is made up of 13 amino acids. V lost 2 bases and J 6 bases, leaving 12 bases between the germline ends. Germline CDR1 is SGHNT and CDR2 is YYREEE (reference sequence). This CDR3 is CASSFPPGGEQYF. CDR3 coding DNA: TGTGCCAGCAGCTTCCCCCCCGGCGGCGAGCAGTACTTC.

The genes are TRBV6-1 and TRBJ1-1; 9 nucleotides align to TRBD1. With V trimmed by 6 bases and J by 3 bases, 11 bases remained unmatched. The CDR3 is 16 amino acids. Germline V gives CDR1 MNHNS, CDR2 SASEGT. The CDR3, as DNA: TGTGCCAGCAGAGCAAGGACAGGGGCAAGAGACACTGAAGCTTTCTTT. This encodes CASRARTGARDTEAFF.

The CDR3 sequence: CASSGRDSLNEKLFF. The CDR3 nucleotides read TGTGCCAGCAGCGGCAGGGACAGTCTCAATGAAAAACTGTTTTTT. The genes are TRBV7-4 and TRBJ1-4; 7 bases are a match to TRBD1. The CDR3 spans 15 residues. V was pared by 5 bases and J by 5 bases, with 8 bases of the junction left unmatched. Germline CDR1 is SGHVT and CDR2 is SQSDAQ. Using reference TRBV7-4 and TRBJ1-4 for the parts outside the CDR3, the full variable domain is GAGVSQSPRYKVAKRGRDVALRCDSISGHVTLYWYRQTLGQGSEVLTYSQSDAQRDKSGRPSGRFSAERPERSVSTLKIQRTEQGDSAVYLCASSGRDSLNEKLFFGSGTQLSVL.

This chain connects TRBV15 to TRBJ1-5; no firm D call. V was shortened by 1 base and J by 7 bases, with 11 bases between the two germline ends. Germline lookup yields CDR1 LNHNV and CDR2 YYDKDF (reference sequence). This CDR3 has 14 residues. The CDR3 DNA reads as TGTGCCACCAGCAGAGGGGAGGGTTGGCAGCCCCAGCATTTT. Its protein product is CATSRGEGWQPQHF.

The chain uses TRBV6-2 or TRBV6-3 and TRBJ2-7, with 8 bases lining up with TRBD1. J lost 0 bases, V lost 10 bases, and 5 bases had no gene match. Germline V gene lookup returns CDR1 MNHEY and CDR2 SVGEGT. This CDR3 comprises 13 residues. For the CDR3, the DNA is TGTGCCACCGGGACAGGCAGCTCCTACGAGCAGTACTTC. This encodes CATGTGSSYEQYF.

The chain employs TRBV6-5 and TRBJ2-7; 10 bases map to TRBD2. CDR3 length: 13 amino acids. The ends lost 5 bases at V and 3 bases at J; junction bases unmatched: 1. The germline CDR1 and CDR2 sequences are MNHEY and SVGAGI. The CDR3 sequence is CASSGTSVYEQYF. As DNA, the CDR3 is TGTGCCAGCAGTGGGACTAGCGTCTACGAGCAGTACTTC.

The chain joins TRBV12-3 or TRBV12-4 to TRBJ1-4, with 7 bases identical to TRBD1. Trimming took 7 bases from V and 3 from J; bases not matched to a gene: 5. This CDR3 region has 14 residues. CDR3: CASTRTGPNEKLFF. The CDR3 DNA reads TGTGCCAGCACCCGGACAGGTCCTAATGAAAAACTGTTTTTT.

This clonotype was recorded many times. The rearrangement joins TRBV12-3 or TRBV12-4 to TRBJ2-3; D unclear. The V and J ends lost 8 bases and 4 bases respectively, with 7 bases between them. The CDR3 length is 11 residues. CDR3 protein: CASGSSDTQYF. The DNA of the CDR3 is TGTGCCAGCGGGTCGTCAGATACGCAGTATTTT.

This chain links TRBV6-2 or TRBV6-3 with TRBJ2-1; the match to TRBD2 covers 8 bases. J was trimmed by 5 bases and V by 5 bases; bases with no gene match: 2. The CDR3 has 13 amino acids. Germline V gene data show CDR1 as MNHEY and CDR2 as SVGEGT. CDR3 sequence reads: CASSRTSHNEQFF. The CDR3 DNA reads as TGTGCCAGCAGTAGGACTAGCCACAATGAGCAGTTCTTC.

This chain uses TRBV5-5 with TRBJ1-1; D call uncertain. This CDR3 has 17 amino acids. In germline, CDR1 is SGHKS, CDR2 YYEKEE (reference sequence). Trimming took 2 bases from V and 3 from J, leaving 20 bases between them. CDR3 in amino acids: CASSLGLDWYVDTEAFF. The CDR3, as DNA: TGTGCCAGCAGCTTAGGACTAGATTGGTATGTGGACACTGAAGCTTTCTTT.

This clonotype has more than one count but fewer than ten. This chain links TRBV6-1 with TRBJ1-5; TRBD1 might be the D (5 bases). Germline CDR1 reads MNHNS; CDR2 reads SASEGT. The V end lost 4 bases, the J end lost 3 bases, and 13 bases lay between the germline ends. The CDR3 has 15 residues. The CDR3 nucleotides are TGTGCCAGCAGTGCGGGACCGGGCTACAATCAGCCCCAGCATTTT. Amino acid sequence: CASSAGPGYNQPQHF.

The chain combines TRBV6-9 with TRBJ2-5; D is ambiguous. The V end lost 4 bases, the J end lost 2 bases, and 17 bases lay between the germline ends. The CDR3 contains 16 residues. Germline CDR1 MNHGY, CDR2 SVAAGI. CDR3 DNA sequence: TGTGCCAGCAGTTTTAACCCCGACCCGGCACAAGAGACCCAGTACTTC. Translating it yields CASSFNPDPAQETQYF.